This T cell receptor beta chain was retrieved from a study of cytomegalovirus exposure and HLA in healthy donors. Notes on the study in general: Later on, an analysis tied 15,000 or so TCR beta sequences to HLA alleles at 0.05 false discovery rate. Later analysis showed TCR association rates varying by HLA locus, highest for DRB1 and lowest for HLA-C. Within a later analysis, the majority of CMV-associated TCR beta chains appeared HLA-restricted. Donors were assumed by presence/absence analyses to have roughly uniform sequencing depth.

The CDR3 length is 18 residues. Remarks on this clone: Its antigen remains unidentified.

Amplification used 60 Vbeta primers and 13 Jbeta primers. Data came from immunoSEQ multiplex PCR; TCRdb stores just in-frame clones and leaves some out. Among some 130,000 clones listed, roughly three quarters were seen once. The chain carries TRBV1 and TRBJ1-6. TRBV1 is tagged as a pseudogene. Sequences were obtained from PBMCs. This sequence originates from a female donor in good health and CMV-seronegative. The CDR3 DNA sequence: TGCACCAGCAGCCACTCCCTCGGGAGGGCGCCCTATAATTCACCCCTCCACTTT. As protein: CTSSHSLGRAPYNSPLHF.